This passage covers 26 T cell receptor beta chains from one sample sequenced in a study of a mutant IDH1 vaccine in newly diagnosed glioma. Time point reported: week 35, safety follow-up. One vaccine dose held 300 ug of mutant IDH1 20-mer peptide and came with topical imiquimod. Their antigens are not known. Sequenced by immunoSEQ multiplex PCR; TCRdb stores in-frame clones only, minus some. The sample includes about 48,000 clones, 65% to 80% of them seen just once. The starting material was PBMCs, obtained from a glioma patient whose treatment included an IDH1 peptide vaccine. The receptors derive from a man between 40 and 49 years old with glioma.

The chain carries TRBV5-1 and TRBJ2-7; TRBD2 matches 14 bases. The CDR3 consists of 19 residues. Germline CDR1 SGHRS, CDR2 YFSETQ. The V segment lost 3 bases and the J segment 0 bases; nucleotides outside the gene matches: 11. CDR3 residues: CASSSTTGTSGGHSYEQYF. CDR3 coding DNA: TGCGCCAGCAGCTCAACAACCGGGACTAGCGGGGGACACTCCTACGAGCAGTACTTC. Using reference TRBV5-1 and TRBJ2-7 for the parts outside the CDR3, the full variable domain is KAGVTQTPRYLIKTRGQQVTLSCSPISGHRSVSWYQQTPGQGLQFLFEYFSETQRNKGNFPGRFSGRQFSNSRSEMNVSTLELGDSALYLCASSSTTGTSGGHSYEQYFGPGTRLTVT.

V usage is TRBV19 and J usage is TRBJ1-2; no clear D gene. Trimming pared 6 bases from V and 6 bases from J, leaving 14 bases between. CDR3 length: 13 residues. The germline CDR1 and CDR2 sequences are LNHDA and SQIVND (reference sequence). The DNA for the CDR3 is TGTGCCAGTAGCCCAACCAGGACGGATGGCTACACCTTC. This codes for CASSPTRTDGYTF.

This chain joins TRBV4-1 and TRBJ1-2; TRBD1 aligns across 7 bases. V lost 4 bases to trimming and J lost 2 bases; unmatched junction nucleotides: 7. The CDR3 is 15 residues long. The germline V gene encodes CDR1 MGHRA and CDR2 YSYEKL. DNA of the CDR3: TGCGCCAGCAGCCCTTTTCCGGGACAGAACTATGGCTACACCTTC. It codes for CASSPFPGQNYGYTF.

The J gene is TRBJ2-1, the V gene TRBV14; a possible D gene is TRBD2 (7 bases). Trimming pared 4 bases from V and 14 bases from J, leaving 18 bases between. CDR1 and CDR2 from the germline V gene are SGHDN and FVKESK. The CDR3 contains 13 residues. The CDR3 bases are TGTGCCAGCAGCCGGCAGCGGTGGGGGGGCAAGTTCTTC. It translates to CASSRQRWGGKFF.

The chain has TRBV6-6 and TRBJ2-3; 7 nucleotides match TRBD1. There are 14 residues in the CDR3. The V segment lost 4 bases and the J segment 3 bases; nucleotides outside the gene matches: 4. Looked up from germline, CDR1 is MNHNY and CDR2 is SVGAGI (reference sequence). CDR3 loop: CASSWDRPTDTQYF. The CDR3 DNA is TGTGCCAGCAGTTGGGACAGACCGACAGATACGCAGTATTTT.

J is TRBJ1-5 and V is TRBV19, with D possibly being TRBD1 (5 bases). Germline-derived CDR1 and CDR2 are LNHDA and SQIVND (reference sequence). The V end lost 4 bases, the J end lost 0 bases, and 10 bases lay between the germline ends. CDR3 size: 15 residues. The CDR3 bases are TGTGCCAGTAGTAGGGACGGCTATAGCAATCAGCCCCAGCATTTT. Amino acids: CASSRDGYSNQPQHF.

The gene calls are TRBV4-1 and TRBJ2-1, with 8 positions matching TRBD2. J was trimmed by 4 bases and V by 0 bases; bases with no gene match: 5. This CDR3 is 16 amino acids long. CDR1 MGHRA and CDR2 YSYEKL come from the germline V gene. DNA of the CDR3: TGCGCCAGCAGCCAAGAGACGGGGGGGCTTTACAATGAGCAGTTCTTC. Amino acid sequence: CASSQETGGLYNEQFF.

CDR3 coding DNA: TGTGCCTGGAGTCGGACCATAGAAGCTTTCTTT. Residues: CAWSRTIEAFF. This chain links TRBV30 with TRBJ1-1; D remains unclear. The CDR3 contains 11 residues. The germline CDR1 and CDR2 sequences are GTSNPN and SVGIG (reference sequence). V lost 2 bases and J lost 8, with 9 bases in between.

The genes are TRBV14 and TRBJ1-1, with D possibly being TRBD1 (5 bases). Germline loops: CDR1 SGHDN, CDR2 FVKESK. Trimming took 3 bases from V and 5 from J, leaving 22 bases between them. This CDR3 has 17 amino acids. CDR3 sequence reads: CASSHTLLGAPRTEAFF. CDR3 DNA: TGTGCCAGCAGCCATACCCTCTTAGGGGCGCCTCGGACTGAAGCTTTCTTT.

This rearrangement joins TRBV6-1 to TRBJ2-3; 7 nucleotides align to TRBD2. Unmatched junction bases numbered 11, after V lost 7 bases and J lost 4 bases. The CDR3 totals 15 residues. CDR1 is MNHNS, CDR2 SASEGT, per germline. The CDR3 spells CASTALGGGADTQYF. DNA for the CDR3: TGTGCCAGCACCGCACTGGGTGGGGGGGCAGATACGCAGTATTTT.

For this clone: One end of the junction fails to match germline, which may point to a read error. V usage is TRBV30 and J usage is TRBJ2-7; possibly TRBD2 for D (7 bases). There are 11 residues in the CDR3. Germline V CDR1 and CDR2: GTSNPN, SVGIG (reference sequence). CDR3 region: CAWSVGGGFQF. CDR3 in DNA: TGTGCCTGGAGTGTAGGGGGGGGATTTCAGTTC.

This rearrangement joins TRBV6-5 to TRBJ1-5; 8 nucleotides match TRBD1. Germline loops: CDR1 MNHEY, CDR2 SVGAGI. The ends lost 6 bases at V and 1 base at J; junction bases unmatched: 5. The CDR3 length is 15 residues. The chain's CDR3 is CASRPTGASNQPQHF. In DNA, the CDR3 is TGTGCCAGCAGGCCGACAGGGGCGAGCAATCAGCCCCAGCATTTT.

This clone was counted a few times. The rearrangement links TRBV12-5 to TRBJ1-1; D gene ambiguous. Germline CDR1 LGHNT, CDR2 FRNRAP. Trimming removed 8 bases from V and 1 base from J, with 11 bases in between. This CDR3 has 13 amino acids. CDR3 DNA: TGTGCTAGTATGGTGAGCTCGAACACTGAAGCTTTCTTT. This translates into CASMVSSNTEAFF.

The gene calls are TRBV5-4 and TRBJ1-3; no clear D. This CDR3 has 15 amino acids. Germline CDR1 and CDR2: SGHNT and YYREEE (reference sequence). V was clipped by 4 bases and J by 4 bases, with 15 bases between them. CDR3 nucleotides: TGTGCCAGCAGCGACGGAGAAAGGTTGGGAAACACCATATATTTT. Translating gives CASSDGERLGNTIYF.

CDR3 sequence (DNA): TGTGCCAGCAGCGACGGACCTGGGGGCGGGGAGCTGTTTTTT. It yields the protein CASSDGPGGGELFF. The V call is TRBV7-2, the J call TRBJ2-2; D may correspond to TRBD1 or TRBD2 (5 bases each). V lost 5 bases and J lost 7, with 14 bases in between. Germline CDR1 and CDR2: SGHTA and FQGNSA. CDR3 length equals 14 residues. The whole variable domain, remainder taken from reference TRBV7-2 and TRBJ2-2, is GAGVSQSPSNKVTEKGKDVELRCDPISGHTALYWYRQSLGQGLEFLIYFQGNSAPDKSGLPSDRFSAERTGGSVSTLTIQRTQQEDSAVYLCASSDGPGGGELFFGEGSRLTVL.

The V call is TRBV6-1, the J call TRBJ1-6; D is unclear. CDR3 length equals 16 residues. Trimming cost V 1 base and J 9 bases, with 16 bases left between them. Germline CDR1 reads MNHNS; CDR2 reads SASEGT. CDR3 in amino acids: CASSEVVRGLGSPLHF. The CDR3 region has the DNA TGTGCCAGCAGTGAAGTTGTACGGGGTTTAGGTTCACCCCTCCACTTT.

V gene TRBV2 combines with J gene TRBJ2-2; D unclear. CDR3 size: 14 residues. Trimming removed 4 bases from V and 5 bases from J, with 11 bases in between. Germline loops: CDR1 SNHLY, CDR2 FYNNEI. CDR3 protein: CASSAFGITGELFF. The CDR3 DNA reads TGTGCCAGCAGTGCGTTTGGGATTACCGGGGAGCTGTTTTTT.

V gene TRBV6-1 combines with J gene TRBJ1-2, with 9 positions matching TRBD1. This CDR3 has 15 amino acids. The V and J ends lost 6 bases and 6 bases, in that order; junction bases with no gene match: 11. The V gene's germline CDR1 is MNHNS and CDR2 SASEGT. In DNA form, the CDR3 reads TGTGCCAGCAGCGCCGGGGACAGGGTGGGTGATGGCTACACCTTC. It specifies CASSAGDRVGDGYTF.

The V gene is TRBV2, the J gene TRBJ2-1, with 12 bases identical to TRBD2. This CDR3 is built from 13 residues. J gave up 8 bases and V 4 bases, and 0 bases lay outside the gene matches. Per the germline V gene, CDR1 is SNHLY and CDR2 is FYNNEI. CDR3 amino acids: CASSGTSGDEQFF. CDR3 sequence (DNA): TGTGCCAGCAGTGGGACTAGCGGGGATGAGCAGTTCTTC.

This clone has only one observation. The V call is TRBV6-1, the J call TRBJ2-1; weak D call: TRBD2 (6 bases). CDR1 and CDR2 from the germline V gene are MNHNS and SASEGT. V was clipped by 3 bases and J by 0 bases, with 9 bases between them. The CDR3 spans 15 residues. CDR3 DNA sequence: TGTGCCAGCAGTGACTTGGGGGGCTCCTACAATGAGCAGTTCTTC. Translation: CASSDLGGSYNEQFF.

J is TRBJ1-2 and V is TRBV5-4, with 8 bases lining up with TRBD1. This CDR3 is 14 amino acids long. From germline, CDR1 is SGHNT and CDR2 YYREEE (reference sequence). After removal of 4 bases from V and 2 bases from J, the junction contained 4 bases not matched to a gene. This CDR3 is CASSPRTGNYGYTF. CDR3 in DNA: TGTGCCAGCAGCCCCAGGACAGGGAACTATGGCTACACCTTC.

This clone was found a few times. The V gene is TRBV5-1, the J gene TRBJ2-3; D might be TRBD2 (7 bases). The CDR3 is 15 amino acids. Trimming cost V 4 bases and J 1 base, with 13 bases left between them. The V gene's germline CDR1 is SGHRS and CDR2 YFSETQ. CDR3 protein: CASSPRGGGTDTQYF. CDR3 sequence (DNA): TGCGCCAGCAGCCCCCGAGGGGGGGGCACAGATACGCAGTATTTT.

The CDR3 is CASSLSGTRNEKLFF. In DNA form, the CDR3 reads TGTGCCAGCAGCTTATCCGGGACAAGGAATGAAAAACTGTTTTTT. The chain employs TRBV7-2 and TRBJ1-4; perhaps TRBD1 as D (6 bases). Trimming shortened V by 2 bases and J by 5 bases, and 12 bases separated the two germline ends. The CDR3 runs 15 residues. Per the germline V gene, CDR1 is SGHTA and CDR2 is FQGNSA. Based on the CDR3 plus reference TRBV7-2 and TRBJ1-4, the full variable domain is GAGVSQSPSNKVTEKGKDVELRCDPISGHTALYWYRQSLGQGLEFLIYFQGNSAPDKSGLPSDRFSAERTGGSVSTLTIQRTQQEDSAVYLCASSLSGTRNEKLFFGSGTQLSVL.

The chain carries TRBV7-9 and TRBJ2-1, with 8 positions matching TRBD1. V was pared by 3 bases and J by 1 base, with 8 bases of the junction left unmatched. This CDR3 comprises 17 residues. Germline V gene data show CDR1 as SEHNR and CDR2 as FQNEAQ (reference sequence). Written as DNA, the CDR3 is TGTGCCAGCAGCTTCCCCCAGACAGGGGAATCCTACAATGAGCAGTTCTTC. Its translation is CASSFPQTGESYNEQFF.

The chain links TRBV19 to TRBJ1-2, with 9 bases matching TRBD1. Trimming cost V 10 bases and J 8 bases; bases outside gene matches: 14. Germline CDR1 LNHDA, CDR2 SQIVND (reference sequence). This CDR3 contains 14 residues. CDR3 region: CATELNSGQGGYTF. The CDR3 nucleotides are TGTGCCACTGAACTGAACTCGGGACAGGGCGGCTACACCTTC. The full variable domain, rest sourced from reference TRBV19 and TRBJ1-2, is DGGITQSPKYLFRKEGQNVTLSCEQNLNHDAMYWYRQDPGQGLRLIYYSQIVNDFQKGDIAEGYSVSREKKESFPLTVTSAQKNPTAFYLCATELNSGQGGYTFGSGTRLTVV.

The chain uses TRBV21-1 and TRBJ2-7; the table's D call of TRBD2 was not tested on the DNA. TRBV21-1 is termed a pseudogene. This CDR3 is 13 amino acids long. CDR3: CASSPQNIRGQYF. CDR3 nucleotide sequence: TGTGCCAGCAGCCCCCAAAACATACGAGGGCAGTACTTC.